The entry below gives a single T cell receptor beta chain sequence along with its context. Its target is not known. The method was immunoSEQ multiplex PCR; TCRdb's version includes in-frame clones alone and lacks a portion of them. The sample lists about 43,000 clones; roughly 96% were seen once. This sample stems from a study of T cells in tuberculosis. Study in general: In South Africa, adults with active tuberculosis were compared with IGRA-negative and latently infected IGRA-positive adolescents.

Study-wide findings and caveats: GEM motif frequencies gave about 70% accuracy; the GMM repertoire gave about 90%. Samples were chosen by availability of cryopreserved specimens. Smaller distances to GMM-specific TCRs suggested their expansion in active tuberculosis.

CDR3 length equals 14 residues. The chain is built from TRBV21-1 and TRBJ1-1; the table's D call, TRBD1, has no DNA check behind it. TRBV21-1 is a pseudogene. The sequenced sample was PBMCs. The receptor was derived from a donor aged 10-29 years with latent tuberculosis or without tuberculosis infection. The CDR3 here is CASSQQGMNTEAFF. CDR3 in DNA: TGTGCCAGCAGCCAACAGGGAATGAACACTGAAGCTTTCTTT.